The 2 T cell receptor beta chains in this list originate from one sample, sequenced in a study of cytomegalovirus exposure and HLA in healthy donors. 13 Jbeta primers and 60 Vbeta primers were used for the PCR. Here immunoSEQ multiplex PCR was the method, and the copy in TCRdb shows in-frame clones only, minus some. This table holds about 160,000 clones, 86% found once. The sample comprised PBMCs. These receptors originate from a woman aged 18-29 years in good health and CMV-seronegative.

This chain joins TRBV18 and TRBJ1-1; no clear D. The CDR3 has 13 residues. CDR1 and CDR2 (germline): KGHSH, LQKENI. V was pared by 2 bases and J by 3 bases, with 7 bases between. CDR3: CASSPSRDTEAFF. The CDR3 DNA sequence: TGTGCCAGCTCACCATCGAGGGACACTGAAGCTTTCTTT. The full variable domain, its missing parts supplied by reference TRBV18 and TRBJ1-1, is NAGVMQNPRHLVRRRGQEARLRCSPMKGHSHVYWYRQLPEEGLKFMVYLQKENIIDESGMPKERFSAEFPKEGPSILRIQQVVRGDSAAYFCASSPSRDTEAFFGQGTRLTVV.

The CDR3 spells CASSVTGSGNTIYF. In DNA, the CDR3 is TGTGCCAGCAGCGTGACAGGGTCTGGAAACACCATATATTTT. The V gene is TRBV9, the J gene TRBJ1-3; TRBD1 agrees at 7 bases. V trimming: 2 bases; J trimming: 1 base; junction bases outside the gene matches: 0. CDR3 length: 14 amino acids. Per germline, CDR1 SGDLS and CDR2 YYNGEE. Complete variable domain (other parts from reference TRBV9 and TRBJ1-3): DSGVTQTPKHLITATGQRVTLRCSPRSGDLSVYWYQQSLDQGLQFLIQYYNGEERAKGNILERFSAQQFPDLHSELNLSSLELGDSALYFCASSVTGSGNTIYFGEGSWLTVV.